These T cell receptor beta chains were read from a single sample in a study of cytomegalovirus exposure and HLA in healthy donors. This table comes from immunoSEQ multiplex PCR, and its TCRdb copy is limited to in-frame clones, with some not included. The sample shows 300,000 to 400,000 clones, just over 85% of them seen only once. Specimen: PBMCs. The receptors shown here come from a young woman in good health and CMV-seronegative. Each CDR3 is given with its conserved first and last residue. Fields, in order: J gene, D gene, clone size, V gene, CDR3 DNA, CDR3 protein. The D gene is left open where the match is weak. A row's size may be missing; if present it is once, few, many or a size class.

J: TRBJ1-1
D: NA
size: NA
V: TRBV10-2
DNA: TGCGCCAGCCGCGACACCAACACTGAAGCTTTCTTT
CDR3: CASRDTNTEAFF

J: TRBJ2-1
D: TRBD2
size: NA
V: TRBV5-6
DNA: TGTGCCAGCAGCTTGGCCGGGAGGTTGAATGAGCAGTTCTTC
CDR3: CASSLAGRLNEQFF

J: TRBJ2-1
D: TRBD2
size: NA
V: TRBV5-1
DNA: TGCGCCAGCAGCTTGGTTGGGACTAGCGGTACCAACAATGAGCAGTTCTTC
CDR3: CASSLVGTSGTNNEQFF

J: TRBJ2-7
D: NA
size: NA
V: TRBV9
DNA: TGTGCCAGCAGCGTATACGGCGGAGGAGTACTCCCCTACGAGCAGTACTTC
CDR3: CASSVYGGGVLPYEQYF

J: TRBJ1-2
D: NA
size: NA
V: TRBV2
DNA: TGTGCCAGCAGTACCGGGGGGAACTATGGCTACACCTTC
CDR3: CASSTGGNYGYTF

J: TRBJ2-3
D: TRBD2
size: NA
V: TRBV4-1
DNA: TGCGCCAGCAGCCAAGACTGGAAGCGGGAGGGCCCGGATACGCAGTATTTT
CDR3: CASSQDWKREGPDTQYF

J: TRBJ1-1
D: TRBD1
size: NA
V: TRBV28
DNA: TGTGCCAGCAGTTTAAGGGACAGGGCGATGAACACTGAAGCTTTCTTT
CDR3: CASSLRDRAMNTEAFF

J: TRBJ2-7
D: TRBD1
size: NA
V: TRBV6-6
DNA: TGTGCCAGCAGCTCGAATAGGGACAGTGCCTACGAGCAGTACTTC
CDR3: CASSSNRDSAYEQYF

J: TRBJ1-3
D: TRBD1
size: NA
V: TRBV2
DNA: TGTGCCAGCAGTGGACAAAGGGGACAGATCTCTGGAAACACCATATATTTT
CDR3: CASSGQRGQISGNTIYF

J: TRBJ1-1
D: TRBD1
size: NA
V: TRBV29-1
DNA: TGCAGCTTTAAAACCGGGACAGGGAGCACTGAAGCTTTCTTT
CDR3: CSFKTGTGSTEAFF

J: TRBJ1-2
D: NA
size: NA
V: TRBV5-1
DNA: TGCGCCAGCAGCGCGGACAGTAACTATGGCTACACCTTC
CDR3: CASSADSNYGYTF

J: TRBJ1-3
D: TRBD1
size: once
V: TRBV5-4
DNA: TGTGCCAGCAGCACGGGGACAGCCTCTGGAAACACCATATATTTT
CDR3: CASSTGTASGNTIYF

J: TRBJ2-3
D: TRBD2
size: NA
V: TRBV27
DNA: TGTGCCAGCAGTTCTAGCGGGAGGGCCGCCACAGATACGCAGTATTTT
CDR3: CASSSSGRAATDTQYF

J: TRBJ2-1
D: NA
size: NA
V: TRBV7-9
DNA: TGTGCCAGCAGCATTAGCGAGTACCACTACAATGAGCAGTTCTTC
CDR3: CASSISEYHYNEQFF

J: TRBJ2-1
D: TRBD1
size: once
V: TRBV6-1
DNA: TGTGCCAGCAGTGAAGGACAGGGGAATCGGAATGAGCAGTTCTTC
CDR3: CASSEGQGNRNEQFF

J: TRBJ1-6
D: TRBD1
size: NA
V: TRBV10-1
DNA: TGCGCCAGCATTATAAACCGGGACAGGGAAACCCAAATGGATAATTCACCCCTCCACTTT
CDR3: CASIINRDRETQMDNSPLHF

J: TRBJ2-1
D: NA
size: NA
V: TRBV29-1
DNA: TGCAGCGTTGATCGGGAGAACGGATACAATGAGCAGTTCTTC
CDR3: CSVDRENGYNEQFF

J: TRBJ1-5
D: TRBD1
size: NA
V: TRBV6-1
DNA: TGTGCCAGCAGTGAACCGAGGACAGGAAGCAATCAGCCCCAGCATTTT
CDR3: CASSEPRTGSNQPQHF

J: TRBJ2-2
D: NA
size: NA
V: TRBV28
DNA: TGTGCCAGCAGTTTCGGGGTGAACACCGGGGAGCTGTTTTTT
CDR3: CASSFGVNTGELFF

J: TRBJ1-1
D: NA
size: few
V: TRBV5-4
DNA: TGTGCCGGCGGGGGGTACATGAACACTGAAGCTTTCTTT
CDR3: CAGGGYMNTEAFF

J: TRBJ2-7
D: TRBD2
size: NA
V: TRBV28
DNA: TGTGCCAGCAGTCTCGGGACTAGCGGGAATTCGGGGGAGCAGTACTTC
CDR3: CASSLGTSGNSGEQYF

J: TRBJ2-3
D: TRBD2
size: NA
V: TRBV7-4
DNA: TGTGCCAGCAGCTTAAGACTAGCGGAGGGGGGCACAGATACGCAGTATTTT
CDR3: CASSLRLAEGGTDTQYF

J: TRBJ1-1
D: TRBD1
size: NA
V: TRBV18
DNA: TGTGCCAGCTCACTTGACAGGGGGCGGAACACTGAAGCTTTCTTT
CDR3: CASSLDRGRNTEAFF

J: TRBJ1-3
D: NA
size: few
V: TRBV2
DNA: TGTGCCAGCAGTGCCTTGGTGGTCGGGGGAAACACCATATATTTT
CDR3: CASSALVVGGNTIYF

J: TRBJ2-1
D: NA
size: NA
V: TRBV11-2
DNA: TGTGCCAGCAGCACCAGGGGCCGGAGCTCCTACAATGAGCAGTTCTTC
CDR3: CASSTRGRSSYNEQFF

J: TRBJ1-2
D: NA
size: NA
V: TRBV19
DNA: TGTGCCAGTAGTATTTTTCAGGGAGGTGGCTACACCTTC
CDR3: CASSIFQGGGYTF

J: TRBJ1-1
D: NA
size: NA
V: TRBV5-4
DNA: TGTGCCAGCAGCCGCAGGGGTTGGGGGACTGAAGCTTTCTTT
CDR3: CASSRRGWGTEAFF

J: TRBJ2-7
D: NA
size: NA
V: TRBV7-6
DNA: TGTGCCAGCAGCCCCCTTGGCCTAGCCACCCAGTGGTTC
CDR3: CASSPLGLATQWF

J: TRBJ2-7
D: NA
size: NA
V: TRBV10-1
DNA: TGCGCCAGCAGTGGACACAGGGACCCCAGGGACGAGCAGTACTTC
CDR3: CASSGHRDPRDEQYF

J: TRBJ2-3
D: NA
size: NA
V: TRBV28
DNA: TGTGCCAGCAGCTTCTGGCGGGGCCCGGCAGATACGCAGTATTTT
CDR3: CASSFWRGPADTQYF

J: TRBJ2-2
D: NA
size: NA
V: TRBV19
DNA: TGTGCCAGTAGCTACCAGGGGACCGGGGAGCTGTTTTTT
CDR3: CASSYQGTGELFF

J: TRBJ2-7
D: TRBD1
size: NA
V: TRBV5-1
DNA: TGCGCCAGCAGCTTAGGGACAGGGGGCGACGAGCAGTACTTC
CDR3: CASSLGTGGDEQYF

J: TRBJ1-5
D: NA
size: NA
V: TRBV29-1
DNA: TGCAGCGTTGTGTGGGCTGGCTGGCCCCAGCATTTT
CDR3: CSVVWAGWPQHF

J: TRBJ2-5
D: NA
size: NA
V: TRBV6-1
DNA: TGTGCCAGCAGTAACATGTACCAAGAGACCCAGTACTTC
CDR3: CASSNMYQETQYF

J: TRBJ1-1
D: TRBD1
size: NA
V: TRBV29-1
DNA: TGCAGCGTTGGGTCAGGGGGCCTTGAAGCTTTCTTT
CDR3: CSVGSGGLEAFF

J: TRBJ2-1
D: NA
size: NA
V: TRBV11-1
DNA: TGTGCCAGCAGCCGCCCTAGGAGCTCCTACAATGAGCAGTTCTTC
CDR3: CASSRPRSSYNEQFF

J: TRBJ1-1
D: NA
size: NA
V: TRBV15
DNA: TGTGCCACCAGCAGAGATAACCAGGCTCGAATTCTTGAAGCTTTCTTT
CDR3: CATSRDNQARILEAFF

J: TRBJ2-7
D: NA
size: NA
V: TRBV5-1
DNA: TGCGCCAGCAGCATGACTAGTTCGGAGTACGAGCAGTACTTC
CDR3: CASSMTSSEYEQYF

J: TRBJ2-1
D: TRBD2
size: NA
V: TRBV27
DNA: TGTGCCAGCTTACCACTAGCGGGAGGGGGCCCGTCCTACAATGAGCAGTTCTTC
CDR3: CASLPLAGGGPSYNEQFF

J: TRBJ1-1
D: NA
size: NA
V: TRBV6-5
DNA: TGTGCCAGCAGTTACAGGGGGATGGGACACACTGAAGCTTTCTTT
CDR3: CASSYRGMGHTEAFF

J: TRBJ2-2
D: NA
size: NA
V: TRBV30
DNA: TGTGCCTGGAGGAACAGGGACACCGGGGAGCTGTTTTTT
CDR3: CAWRNRDTGELFF

J: TRBJ2-1
D: TRBD2
size: NA
V: TRBV4-1
DNA: TGCGCCAGCAGCCCCAGACGGACTAGCGGGAGTAATGAGCAGTTCTTC
CDR3: CASSPRRTSGSNEQFF

J: TRBJ1-2
D: TRBD1
size: once
V: TRBV18
DNA: TGTGCCAGCTCACCCAAAAGGGACAGGGGCTCGTATGGCTACACCTTC
CDR3: CASSPKRDRGSYGYTF

J: TRBJ2-1
D: TRBD2
size: NA
V: TRBV27
DNA: TGTGCCACCGCGGGGGCGGGAGGGCTCATCAATGAGCAGTTCTTC
CDR3: CATAGAGGLINEQFF

J: TRBJ1-2
D: NA
size: NA
V: TRBV28
DNA: TGTGCCAGCAGTCCGGACATAAGCTATGGCTACACCTTC
CDR3: CASSPDISYGYTF

J: TRBJ2-1
D: TRBD1
size: NA
V: TRBV11-2
DNA: TGTGCCAGCAGCTTAGATCCCCGACAGGGGGGCCATGAGCAGTTCTTC
CDR3: CASSLDPRQGGHEQFF

J: TRBJ2-1
D: TRBD2
size: NA
V: TRBV5-1
DNA: TGCGCCAGCAGCCCCGGCTACAATAGCGGGGGGCTGTATAATGAGCAGTTCTTC
CDR3: CASSPGYNSGGLYNEQFF

J: TRBJ1-2
D: TRBD1
size: once
V: TRBV7-9
DNA: TGTGCCATCGACAGGGATCGGGGCTACACCTTC
CDR3: CAIDRDRGYTF

J: TRBJ1-3
D: NA
size: NA
V: TRBV5-1
DNA: TGCGCCAGCAGCACCACAGGATCCTCTGGAAACACCATATATTTT
CDR3: CASSTTGSSGNTIYF

J: TRBJ2-7
D: NA
size: few
V: TRBV27
DNA: TGTGCCAGCAGTTTTGGTGGGGGCTGGTACGAGCAGTACTTC
CDR3: CASSFGGGWYEQYF

J: TRBJ1-1
D: TRBD1
size: NA
V: TRBV25-1
DNA: TGTGCCAGCAGTACCCCGGGACAGGGGGCCGGGACTGAAGCTTTCTTT
CDR3: CASSTPGQGAGTEAFF

J: TRBJ1-5
D: TRBD1
size: once
V: TRBV2
DNA: TGTGCCAGCAGACTTACGGGACAGGGGGCGAATCAGCCCCAGCATTTT
CDR3: CASRLTGQGANQPQHF

J: TRBJ2-3
D: TRBD1
size: NA
V: TRBV10-3
DNA: TGTGCCATCAGCCTGGGACAGGGCGGCACAGATACGCAGTATTTT
CDR3: CAISLGQGGTDTQYF

J: TRBJ1-1
D: TRBD1
size: NA
V: TRBV29-1
DNA: TGCAGCGGGACAGGGGTCAACTCTGAAGCTTTCTTT
CDR3: CSGTGVNSEAFF

J: TRBJ1-4
D: NA
size: NA
V: TRBV2
DNA: TGTGCCAGCAGTGAAGCGCTTGCCTCGCCGGGGAAGCTGTTTTTT
CDR3: CASSEALASPGKLFF

J: TRBJ2-1
D: NA
size: NA
V: TRBV30
DNA: TGTGCCTGCCAGGGCCTGAACTCCTACAATGAGCAGTTCTTC
CDR3: CACQGLNSYNEQFF

J: TRBJ1-1
D: NA
size: NA
V: TRBV5-6
DNA: TGTGCCAGCAGCTTGAGAGGGTCCACTGAAGCTTTCTTT
CDR3: CASSLRGSTEAFF

J: TRBJ2-3
D: NA
size: NA
V: TRBV5-4
DNA: TGTGCCAGCAGCCTCTACTCGCGGGGCCTAACAGATACGCAGTATTTT
CDR3: CASSLYSRGLTDTQYF

J: TRBJ1-5
D: NA
size: NA
V: TRBV18
DNA: TGTGCCAGCTCAACGGACATAAATCAGCCCCAGCATTTT
CDR3: CASSTDINQPQHF